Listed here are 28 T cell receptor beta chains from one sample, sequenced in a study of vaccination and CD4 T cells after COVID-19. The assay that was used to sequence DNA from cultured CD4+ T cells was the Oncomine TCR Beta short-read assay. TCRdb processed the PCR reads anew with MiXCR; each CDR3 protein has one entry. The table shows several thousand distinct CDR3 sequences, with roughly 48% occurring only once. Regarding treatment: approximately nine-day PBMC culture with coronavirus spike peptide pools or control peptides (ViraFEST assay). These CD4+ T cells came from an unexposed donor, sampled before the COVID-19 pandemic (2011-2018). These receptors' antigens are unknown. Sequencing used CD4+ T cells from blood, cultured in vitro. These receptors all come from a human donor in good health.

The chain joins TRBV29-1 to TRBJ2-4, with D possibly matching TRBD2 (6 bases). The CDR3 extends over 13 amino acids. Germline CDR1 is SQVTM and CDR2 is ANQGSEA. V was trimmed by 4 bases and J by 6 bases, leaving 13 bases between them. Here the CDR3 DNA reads TGCAGCGTTGTTGGGGGGATTGCAAACATTCAGTACTTC. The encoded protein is CSVVGGIANIQYF.

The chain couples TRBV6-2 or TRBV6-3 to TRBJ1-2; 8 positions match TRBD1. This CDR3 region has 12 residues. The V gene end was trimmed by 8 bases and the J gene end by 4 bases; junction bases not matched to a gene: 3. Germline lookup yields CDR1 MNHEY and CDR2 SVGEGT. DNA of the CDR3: TGTGCCAGCGGACAGGGAGGCTATGGCTACACCTTC. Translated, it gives CASGQGGYGYTF.

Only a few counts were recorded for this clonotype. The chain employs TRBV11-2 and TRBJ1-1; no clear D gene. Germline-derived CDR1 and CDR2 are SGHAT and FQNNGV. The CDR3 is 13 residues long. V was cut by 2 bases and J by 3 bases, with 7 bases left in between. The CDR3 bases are TGTGCCAGCAGCTTAAGCCTTGACACTGAAGCTTTCTTT. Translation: CASSLSLDTEAFF.

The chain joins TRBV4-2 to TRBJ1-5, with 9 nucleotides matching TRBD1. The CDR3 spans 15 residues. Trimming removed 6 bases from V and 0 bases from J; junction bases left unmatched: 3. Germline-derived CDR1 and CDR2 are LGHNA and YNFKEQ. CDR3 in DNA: TGTGCCAGCAGACGGGACAGGGATAGCAATCAGCCCCAGCATTTT. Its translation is CASRRDRDSNQPQHF.

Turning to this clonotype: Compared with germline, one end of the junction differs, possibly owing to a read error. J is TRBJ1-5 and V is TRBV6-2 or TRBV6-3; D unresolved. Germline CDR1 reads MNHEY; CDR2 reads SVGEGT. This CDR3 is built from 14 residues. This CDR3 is CASSNLNMNQSQHF. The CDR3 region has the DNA TGTGCCAGCAGTAACCTAAACATGAATCAGTCCCAGCATTTT.

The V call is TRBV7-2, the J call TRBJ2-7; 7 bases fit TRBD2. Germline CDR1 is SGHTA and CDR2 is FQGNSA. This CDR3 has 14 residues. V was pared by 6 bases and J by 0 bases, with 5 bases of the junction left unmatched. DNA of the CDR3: TGTGCCAGCAGGGCAGCGGGATTCTCCTACGAGCAGTACTTC. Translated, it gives CASRAAGFSYEQYF.

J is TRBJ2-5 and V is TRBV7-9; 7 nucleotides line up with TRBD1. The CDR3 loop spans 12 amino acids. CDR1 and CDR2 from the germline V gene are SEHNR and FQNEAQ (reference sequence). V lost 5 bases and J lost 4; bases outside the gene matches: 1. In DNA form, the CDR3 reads TGTGCCAGCAGCCACAGGGGAGAGACCCAGTACTTC. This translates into CASSHRGETQYF.

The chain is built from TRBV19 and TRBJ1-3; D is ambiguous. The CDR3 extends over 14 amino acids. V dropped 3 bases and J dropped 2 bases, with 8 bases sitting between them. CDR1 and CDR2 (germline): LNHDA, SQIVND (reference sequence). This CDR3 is CASSMLGTGNTIYF. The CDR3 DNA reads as TGTGCCAGTAGTATGTTAGGGACTGGAAACACCATATATTTT.

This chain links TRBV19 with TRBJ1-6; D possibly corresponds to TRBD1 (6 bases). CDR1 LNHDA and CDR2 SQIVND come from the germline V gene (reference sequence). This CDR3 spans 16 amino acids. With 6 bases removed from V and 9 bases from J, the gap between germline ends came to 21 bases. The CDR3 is CASRQGGALIVSPLHF. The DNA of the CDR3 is TGTGCCAGTAGACAGGGAGGGGCCCTAATTGTTTCACCCCTCCACTTT.

The DNA of the CDR3 is TGTGCCAGTAGCCCCCTGACGTATCAGCCCCAGCATTTT. It encodes CASSPLTYQPQHF. V gene TRBV19 combines with J gene TRBJ1-5; D uncertain. This CDR3 is 13 amino acids long. CDR1 and CDR2 from the germline V gene are LNHDA and SQIVND (reference sequence). Trimming pared 6 bases from V and 5 bases from J, leaving 11 bases between.

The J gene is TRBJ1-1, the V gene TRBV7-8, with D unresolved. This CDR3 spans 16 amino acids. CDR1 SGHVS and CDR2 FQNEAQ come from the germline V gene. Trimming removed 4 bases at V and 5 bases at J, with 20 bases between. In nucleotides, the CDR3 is TGTGCCAGCAGCTCGTCATCGGGGATCCTCCGGACTGAAGCTTTCTTT. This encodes CASSSSSGILRTEAFF.

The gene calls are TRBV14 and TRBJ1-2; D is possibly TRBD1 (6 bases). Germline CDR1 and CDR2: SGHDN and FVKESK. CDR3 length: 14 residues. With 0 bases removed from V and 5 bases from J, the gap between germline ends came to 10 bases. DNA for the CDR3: TGTGCCAGCAGCCAAGATCTGGGGGCATATGGCTACACCTTC. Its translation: CASSQDLGAYGYTF.

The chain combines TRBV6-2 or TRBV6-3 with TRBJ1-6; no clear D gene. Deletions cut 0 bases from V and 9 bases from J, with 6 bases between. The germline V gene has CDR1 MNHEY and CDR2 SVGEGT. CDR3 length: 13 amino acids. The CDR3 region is CASSYSPPSPLHF. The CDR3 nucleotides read TGTGCCAGCAGTTACTCGCCTCCTTCACCCCTCCACTTT.

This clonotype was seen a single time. In DNA, the CDR3 is TGTGCCAGCAGTTACGGAGGGATCTACGAGCAGTACTTC. Protein: CASSYGGIYEQYF. The chain combines TRBV6-5 with TRBJ2-7, with D possibly being TRBD2 (6 bases). Per germline, CDR1 MNHEY and CDR2 SVGAGI. The V gene lost 2 bases and the J gene lost 3 bases, with 8 bases spanning the gap. This CDR3 spans 13 amino acids.

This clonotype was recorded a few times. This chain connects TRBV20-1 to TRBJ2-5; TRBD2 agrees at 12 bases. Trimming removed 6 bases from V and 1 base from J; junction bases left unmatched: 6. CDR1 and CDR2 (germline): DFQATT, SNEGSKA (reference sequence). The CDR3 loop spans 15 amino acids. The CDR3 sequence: CSAPLAGGLQETQYF. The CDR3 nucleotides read TGCAGTGCCCCGCTAGCGGGGGGGCTCCAAGAGACCCAGTACTTC.

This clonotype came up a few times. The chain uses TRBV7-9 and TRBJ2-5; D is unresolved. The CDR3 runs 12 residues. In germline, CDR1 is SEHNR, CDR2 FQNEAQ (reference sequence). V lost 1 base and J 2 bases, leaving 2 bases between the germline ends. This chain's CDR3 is CASSLGQETQYF. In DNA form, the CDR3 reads TGTGCCAGCAGCTTAGGGCAAGAGACCCAGTACTTC.

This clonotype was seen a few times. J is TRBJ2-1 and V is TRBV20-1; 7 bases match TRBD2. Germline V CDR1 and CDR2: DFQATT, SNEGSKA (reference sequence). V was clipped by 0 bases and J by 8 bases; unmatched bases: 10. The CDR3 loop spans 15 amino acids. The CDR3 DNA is TGCAGTGCTAGAGATCTACGCGGGAGTTTCGATGAGCAGTTCTTC. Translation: CSARDLRGSFDEQFF.

CDR3 loop: CASRPRAQETQYF. The CDR3 nucleotides read TGTGCCAGCCGTCCCAGGGCGCAAGAGACCCAGTACTTC. This chain links TRBV28 with TRBJ2-5; perhaps TRBD1 as D (5 bases). The CDR3 is 13 amino acids. Trimming removed 8 bases at V and 2 bases at J, with 12 bases between. The germline V gene has CDR1 MDHEN and CDR2 SYDVKM.

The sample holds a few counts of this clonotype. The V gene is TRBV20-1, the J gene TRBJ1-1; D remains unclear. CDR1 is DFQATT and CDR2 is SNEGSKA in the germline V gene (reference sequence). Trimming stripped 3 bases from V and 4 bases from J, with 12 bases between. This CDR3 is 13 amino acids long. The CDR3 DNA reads TGCAGTGCTAGTCCTCAGGTCGGCACTGAAGCTTTCTTT. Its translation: CSASPQVGTEAFF.

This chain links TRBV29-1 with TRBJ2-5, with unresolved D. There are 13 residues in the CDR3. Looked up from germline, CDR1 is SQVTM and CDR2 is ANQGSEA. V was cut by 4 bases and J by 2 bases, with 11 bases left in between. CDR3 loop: CSVGRRPQETQYF. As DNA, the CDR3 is TGCAGCGTTGGCAGGAGACCACAAGAGACCCAGTACTTC.

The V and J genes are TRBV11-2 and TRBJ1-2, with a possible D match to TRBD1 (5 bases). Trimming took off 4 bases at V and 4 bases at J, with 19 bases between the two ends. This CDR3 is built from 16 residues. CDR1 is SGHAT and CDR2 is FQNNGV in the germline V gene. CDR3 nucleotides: TGTGCCAGCAGCTCGTACTCGGACCGGGACGGCTATGGCTACACCTTC. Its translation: CASSSYSDRDGYGYTF.

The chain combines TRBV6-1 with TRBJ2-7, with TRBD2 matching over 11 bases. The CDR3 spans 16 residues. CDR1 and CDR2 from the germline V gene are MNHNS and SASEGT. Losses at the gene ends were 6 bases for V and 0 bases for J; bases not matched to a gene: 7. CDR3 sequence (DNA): TGTGCCAGCAGCCAAGCCGGGACTAGCGGCTCCTACGAGCAGTACTTC. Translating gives CASSQAGTSGSYEQYF.

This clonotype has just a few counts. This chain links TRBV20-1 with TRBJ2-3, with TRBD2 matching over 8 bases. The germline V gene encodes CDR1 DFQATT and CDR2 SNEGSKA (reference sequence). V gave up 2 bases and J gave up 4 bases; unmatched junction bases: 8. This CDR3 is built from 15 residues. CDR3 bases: TGCAGTGCTAGACCTAGCGGGCTGATCTCAGATACGCAGTATTTT. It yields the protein CSARPSGLISDTQYF.

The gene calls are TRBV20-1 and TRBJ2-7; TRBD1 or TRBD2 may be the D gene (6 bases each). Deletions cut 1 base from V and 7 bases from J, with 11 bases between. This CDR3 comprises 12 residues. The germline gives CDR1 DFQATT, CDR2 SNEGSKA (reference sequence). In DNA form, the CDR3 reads TGCAGTGCTAGAGCTGGGGGGCGGGAGCAGTACTTC. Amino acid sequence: CSARAGGREQYF.

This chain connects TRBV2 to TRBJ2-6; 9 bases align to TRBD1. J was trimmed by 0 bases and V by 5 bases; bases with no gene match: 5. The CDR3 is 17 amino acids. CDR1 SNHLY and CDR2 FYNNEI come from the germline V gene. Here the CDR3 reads CASSPGQGFSGANVLTF. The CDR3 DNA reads TGTGCCAGCAGTCCGGGACAGGGTTTCTCTGGGGCCAACGTCCTGACTTTC.

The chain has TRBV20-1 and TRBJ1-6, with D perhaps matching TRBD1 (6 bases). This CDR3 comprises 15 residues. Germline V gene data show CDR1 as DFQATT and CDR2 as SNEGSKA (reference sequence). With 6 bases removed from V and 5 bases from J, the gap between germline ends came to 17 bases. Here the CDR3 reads CSAVLGQLNNSPLHF. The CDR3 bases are TGCAGTGCCGTCCTTGGACAGTTAAATAATTCACCCCTCCACTTT.

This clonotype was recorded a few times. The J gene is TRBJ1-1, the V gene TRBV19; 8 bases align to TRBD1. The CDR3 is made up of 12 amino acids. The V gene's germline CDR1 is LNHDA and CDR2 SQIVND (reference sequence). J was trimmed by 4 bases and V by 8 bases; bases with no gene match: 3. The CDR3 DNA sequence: TGTGCCAGTCATGGGACAGGCACTGAAGCTTTCTTT. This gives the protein CASHGTGTEAFF. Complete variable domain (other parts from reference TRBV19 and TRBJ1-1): DGGITQSPKYLFRKEGQNVTLSCEQNLNHDAMYWYRQDPGQGLRLIYYSQIVNDFQKGDIAEGYSVSREKKESFPLTVTSAQKNPTAFYLCASHGTGTEAFFGQGTRLTVV.

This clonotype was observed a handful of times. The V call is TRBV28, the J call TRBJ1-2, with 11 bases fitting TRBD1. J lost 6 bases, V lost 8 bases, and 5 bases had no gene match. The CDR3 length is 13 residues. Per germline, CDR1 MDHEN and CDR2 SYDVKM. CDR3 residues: CASAAGQGDGYTF. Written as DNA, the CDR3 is TGTGCCAGCGCGGCGGGACAGGGGGATGGCTACACCTTC.